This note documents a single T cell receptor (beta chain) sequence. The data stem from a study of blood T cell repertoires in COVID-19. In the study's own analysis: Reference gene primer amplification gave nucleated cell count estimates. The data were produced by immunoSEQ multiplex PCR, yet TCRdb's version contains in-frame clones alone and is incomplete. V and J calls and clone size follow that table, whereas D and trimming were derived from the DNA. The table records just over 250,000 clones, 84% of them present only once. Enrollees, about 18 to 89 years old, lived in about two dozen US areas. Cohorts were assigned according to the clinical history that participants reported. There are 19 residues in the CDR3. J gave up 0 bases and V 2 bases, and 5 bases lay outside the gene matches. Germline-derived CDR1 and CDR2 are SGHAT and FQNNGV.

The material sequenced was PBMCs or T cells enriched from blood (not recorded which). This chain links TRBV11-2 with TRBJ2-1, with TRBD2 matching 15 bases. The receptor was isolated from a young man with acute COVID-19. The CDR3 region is CASSLQGTSGGSSYNEQFF. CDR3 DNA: TGTGCCAGCAGCTTACAGGGGACTAGCGGGGGGAGCTCCTACAATGAGCAGTTCTTC.